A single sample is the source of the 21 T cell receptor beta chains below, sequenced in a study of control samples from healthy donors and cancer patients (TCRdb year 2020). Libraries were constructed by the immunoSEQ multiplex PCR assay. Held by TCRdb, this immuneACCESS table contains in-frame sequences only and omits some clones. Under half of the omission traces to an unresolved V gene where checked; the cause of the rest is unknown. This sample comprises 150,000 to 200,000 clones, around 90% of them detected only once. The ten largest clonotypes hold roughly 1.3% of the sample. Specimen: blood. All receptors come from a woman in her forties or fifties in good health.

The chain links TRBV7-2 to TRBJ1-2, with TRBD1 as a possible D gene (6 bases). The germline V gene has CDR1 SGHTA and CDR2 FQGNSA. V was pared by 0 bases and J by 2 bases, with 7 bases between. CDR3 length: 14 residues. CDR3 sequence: CASSLAGQNYGYTF. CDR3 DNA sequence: TGTGCCAGCAGCTTAGCGGGACAAAACTATGGCTACACCTTC.

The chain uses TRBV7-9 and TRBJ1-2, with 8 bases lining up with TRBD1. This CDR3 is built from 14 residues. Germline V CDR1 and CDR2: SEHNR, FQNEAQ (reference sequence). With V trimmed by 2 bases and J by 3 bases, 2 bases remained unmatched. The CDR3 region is CASSLTGGYYGYTF. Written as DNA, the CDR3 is TGTGCCAGCAGCTTAACAGGGGGGTACTATGGCTACACCTTC. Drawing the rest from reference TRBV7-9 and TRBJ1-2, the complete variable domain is DTGVSQNPRHKITKRGQNVTFRCDPISEHNRLYWYRQTLGQGPEFLTYFQNEAQLEKSRLLSDRFSAERPKGSFSTLEIQRTEQGDSAMYLCASSLTGGYYGYTFGSGTRLTVV.

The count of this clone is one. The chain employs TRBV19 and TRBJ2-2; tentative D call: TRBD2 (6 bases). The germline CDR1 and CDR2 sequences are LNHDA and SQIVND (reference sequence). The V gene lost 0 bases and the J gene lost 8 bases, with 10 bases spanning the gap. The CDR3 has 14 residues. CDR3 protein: CASSIEGEAGELFF. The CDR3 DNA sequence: TGTGCCAGTAGTATAGAGGGGGAGGCAGGGGAGCTGTTTTTT.

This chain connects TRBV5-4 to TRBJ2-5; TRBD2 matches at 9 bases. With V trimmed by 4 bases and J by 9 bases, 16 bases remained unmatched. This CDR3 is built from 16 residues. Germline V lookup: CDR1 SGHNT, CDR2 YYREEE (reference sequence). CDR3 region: CASSRRASGDQWAQYF. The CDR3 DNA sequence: TGTGCCAGCAGCCGGAGAGCTAGCGGGGATCAGTGGGCCCAGTACTTC.

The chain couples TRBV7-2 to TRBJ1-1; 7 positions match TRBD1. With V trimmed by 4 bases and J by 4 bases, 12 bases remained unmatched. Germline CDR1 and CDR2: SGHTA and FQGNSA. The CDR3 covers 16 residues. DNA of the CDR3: TGTGCCAGCAGCTCTAGGGGCGACAGGGTCGGCACTGAAGCTTTCTTT. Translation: CASSSRGDRVGTEAFF.

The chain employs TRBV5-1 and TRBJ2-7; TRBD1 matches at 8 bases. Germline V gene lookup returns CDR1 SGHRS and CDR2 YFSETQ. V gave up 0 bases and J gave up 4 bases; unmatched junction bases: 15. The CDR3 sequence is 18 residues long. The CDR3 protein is CASSLERGAGGSRYEQYF. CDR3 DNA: TGCGCCAGCAGCTTGGAGAGGGGGGCAGGGGGCTCACGGTACGAGCAGTACTTC.

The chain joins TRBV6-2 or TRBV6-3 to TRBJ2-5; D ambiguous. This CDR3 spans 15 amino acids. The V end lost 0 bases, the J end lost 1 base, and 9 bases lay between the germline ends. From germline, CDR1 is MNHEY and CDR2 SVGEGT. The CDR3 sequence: CASSYSGKLQETQYF. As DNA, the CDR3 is TGTGCCAGCAGTTACTCGGGGAAACTCCAAGAGACCCAGTACTTC.

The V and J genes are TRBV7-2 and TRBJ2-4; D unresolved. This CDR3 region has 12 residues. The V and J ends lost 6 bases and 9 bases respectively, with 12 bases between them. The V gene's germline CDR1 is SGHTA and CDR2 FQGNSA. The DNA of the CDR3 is TGTGCCAGCAGTCTCGGATTGGGCATTCAGTACTTC. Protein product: CASSLGLGIQYF.

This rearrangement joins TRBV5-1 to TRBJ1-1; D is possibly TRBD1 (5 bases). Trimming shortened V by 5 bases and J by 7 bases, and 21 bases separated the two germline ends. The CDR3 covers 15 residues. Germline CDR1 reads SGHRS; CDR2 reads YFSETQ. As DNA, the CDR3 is TGCGCCAGCAGGAGATCCGGGGGGTTTGCGGATGAAGCTTTCTTT. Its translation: CASRRSGGFADEAFF. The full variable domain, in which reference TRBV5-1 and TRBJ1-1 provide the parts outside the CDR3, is KAGVTQTPRYLIKTRGQQVTLSCSPISGHRSVSWYQQTPGQGLQFLFEYFSETQRNKGNFPGRFSGRQFSNSRSEMNVSTLELGDSALYLCASRRSGGFADEAFFGQGTRLTVV.

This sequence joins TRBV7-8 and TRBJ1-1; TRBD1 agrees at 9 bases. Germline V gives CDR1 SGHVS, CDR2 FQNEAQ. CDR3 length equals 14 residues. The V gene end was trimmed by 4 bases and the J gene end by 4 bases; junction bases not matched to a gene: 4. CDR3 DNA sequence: TGTGCCAGCAGCTCACAGGGGGCGGGCACTGAAGCTTTCTTT. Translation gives CASSSQGAGTEAFF.

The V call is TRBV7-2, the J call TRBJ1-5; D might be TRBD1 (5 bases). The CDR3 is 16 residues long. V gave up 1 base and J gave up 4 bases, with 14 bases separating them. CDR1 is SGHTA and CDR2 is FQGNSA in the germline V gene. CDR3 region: CASSLEGRAGNQPQHF. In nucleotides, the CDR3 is TGTGCCAGCAGCTTAGAGGGCAGGGCGGGTAATCAGCCCCAGCATTTT.

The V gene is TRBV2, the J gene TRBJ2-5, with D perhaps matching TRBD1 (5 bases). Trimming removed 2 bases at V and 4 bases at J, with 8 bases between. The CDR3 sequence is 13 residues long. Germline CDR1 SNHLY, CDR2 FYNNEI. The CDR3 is CASSEFRGETQYF. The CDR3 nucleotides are TGTGCCAGCAGTGAATTTAGGGGAGAGACCCAGTACTTC.

The CDR3, as DNA: TGTGCCAGCAGCCACCCAGACAGGGACCCCACAGATACGCAGTATTTT. It translates to CASSHPDRDPTDTQYF. The chain employs TRBV7-3 and TRBJ2-3; TRBD1 aligns across 7 bases. Germline CDR1 and CDR2: SGHTA and FQGTGA. The CDR3 loop spans 16 amino acids. Germline trimming cut 5 bases from V and 2 bases from J; bases unmatched to any gene: 10.

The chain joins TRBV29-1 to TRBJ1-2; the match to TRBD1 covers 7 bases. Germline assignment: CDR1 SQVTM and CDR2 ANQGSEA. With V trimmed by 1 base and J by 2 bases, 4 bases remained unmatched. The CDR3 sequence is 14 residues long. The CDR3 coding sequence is TGCAGCGTTGAAGGAGGGACAGAGAACTATGGCTACACCTTC. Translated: CSVEGGTENYGYTF.

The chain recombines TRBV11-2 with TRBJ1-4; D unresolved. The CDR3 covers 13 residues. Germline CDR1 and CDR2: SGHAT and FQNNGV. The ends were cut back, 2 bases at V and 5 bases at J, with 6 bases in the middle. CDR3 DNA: TGTGCCAGCAGCTTACTCGTAAATGAAAAACTGTTTTTT. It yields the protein CASSLLVNEKLFF.

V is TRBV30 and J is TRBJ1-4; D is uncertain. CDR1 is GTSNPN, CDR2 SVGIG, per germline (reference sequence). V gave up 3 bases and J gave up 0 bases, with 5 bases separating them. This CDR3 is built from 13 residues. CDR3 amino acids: CAWSLATNEKLFF. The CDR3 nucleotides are TGTGCCTGGAGCCTCGCAACTAATGAAAAACTGTTTTTT.

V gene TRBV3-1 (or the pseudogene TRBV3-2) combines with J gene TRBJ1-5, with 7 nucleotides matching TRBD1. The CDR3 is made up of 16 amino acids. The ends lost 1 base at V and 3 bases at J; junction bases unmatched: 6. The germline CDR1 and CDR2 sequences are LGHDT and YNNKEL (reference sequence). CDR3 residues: CASSQGFRGNNQPQHF. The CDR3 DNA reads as TGTGCCAGCAGCCAAGGATTCAGGGGGAACAATCAGCCCCAGCATTTT.

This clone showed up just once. CDR3 residues: CASSVGNEGNTIYF. CDR3 nucleotides: TGTGCCAGCAGCGTAGGGAATGAGGGAAACACCATATATTTT. The chain couples TRBV9 to TRBJ1-3; D gene ambiguous. Trimming stripped 0 bases from V and 4 bases from J, with 8 bases between. The germline V gene has CDR1 SGDLS and CDR2 YYNGEE. The CDR3 covers 14 residues.

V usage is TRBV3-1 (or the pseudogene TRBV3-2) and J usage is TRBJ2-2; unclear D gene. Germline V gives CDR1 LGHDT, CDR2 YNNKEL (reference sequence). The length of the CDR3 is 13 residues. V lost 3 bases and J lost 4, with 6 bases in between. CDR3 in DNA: TGTGCCAGCAGCCAGGTAATCACCGGGGAGCTGTTTTTT. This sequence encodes CASSQVITGELFF.

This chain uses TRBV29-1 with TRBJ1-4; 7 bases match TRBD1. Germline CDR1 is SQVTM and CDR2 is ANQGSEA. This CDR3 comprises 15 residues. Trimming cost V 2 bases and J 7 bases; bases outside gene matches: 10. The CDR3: CSVESTDRDIEKLFF. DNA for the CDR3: TGCAGCGTTGAATCCACAGACAGGGACATTGAAAAACTGTTTTTT.

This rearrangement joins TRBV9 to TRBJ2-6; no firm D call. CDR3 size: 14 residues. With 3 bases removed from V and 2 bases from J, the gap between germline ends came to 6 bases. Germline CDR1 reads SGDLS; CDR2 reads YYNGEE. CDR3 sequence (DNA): TGTGCCAGCAGCGGTCCGGCTGGGGCCAACGTCCTGACTTTC. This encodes CASSGPAGANVLTF.